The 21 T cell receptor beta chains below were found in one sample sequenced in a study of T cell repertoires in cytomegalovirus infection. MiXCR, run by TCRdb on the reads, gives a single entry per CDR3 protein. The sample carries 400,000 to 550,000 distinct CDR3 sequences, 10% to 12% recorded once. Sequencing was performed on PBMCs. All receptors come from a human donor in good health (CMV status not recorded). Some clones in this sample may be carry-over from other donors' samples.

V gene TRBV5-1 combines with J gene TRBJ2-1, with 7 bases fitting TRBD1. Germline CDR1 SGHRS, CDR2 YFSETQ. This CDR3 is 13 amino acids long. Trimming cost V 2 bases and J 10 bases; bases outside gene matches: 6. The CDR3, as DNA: TGCGCCAGCAGCTTCCAACAGGGGAAAGAGCAGTTCTTC. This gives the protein CASSFQQGKEQFF. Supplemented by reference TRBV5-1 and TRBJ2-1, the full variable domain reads KAGVTQTPRYLIKTRGQQVTLSCSPISGHRSVSWYQQTPGQGLQFLFEYFSETQRNKGNFPGRFSGRQFSNSRSEMNVSTLELGDSALYLCASSFQQGKEQFFGPGTRLTVL.

In DNA form, the CDR3 reads TGTGCCAGCTCACCATTCGCAGGGGGAGAGGATGGCTACACCTTC. Its protein is CASSPFAGGEDGYTF. This sequence joins TRBV18 and TRBJ1-2; 7 bases line up with TRBD1. From germline, CDR1 is KGHSH and CDR2 LQKENI. Losses at the gene ends were 2 bases for V and 6 bases for J; bases not matched to a gene: 9. CDR3 size: 15 residues.

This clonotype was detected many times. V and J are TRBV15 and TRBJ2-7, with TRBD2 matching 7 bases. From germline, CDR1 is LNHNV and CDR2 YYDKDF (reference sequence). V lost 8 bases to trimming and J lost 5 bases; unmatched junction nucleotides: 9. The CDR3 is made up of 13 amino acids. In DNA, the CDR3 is TGTGCCACCCGTGGGACGGGGAGGGACGAGCAGTACTTC. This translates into CATRGTGRDEQYF.

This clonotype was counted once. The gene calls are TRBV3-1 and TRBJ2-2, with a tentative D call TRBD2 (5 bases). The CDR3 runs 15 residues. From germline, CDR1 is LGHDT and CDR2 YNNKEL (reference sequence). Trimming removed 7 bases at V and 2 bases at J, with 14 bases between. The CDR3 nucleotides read TGTGCCAGCATGTCTAGCCACTCCAACACCGGGGAGCTGTTTTTT. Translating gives CASMSSHSNTGELFF.

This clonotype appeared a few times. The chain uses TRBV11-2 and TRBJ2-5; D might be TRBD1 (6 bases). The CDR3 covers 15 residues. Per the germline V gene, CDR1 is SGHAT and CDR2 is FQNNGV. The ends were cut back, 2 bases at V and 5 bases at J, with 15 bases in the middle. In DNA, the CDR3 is TGTGCCAGCAGCTTACATCCAGGGGCGAGTGAGACCCAGTACTTC. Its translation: CASSLHPGASETQYF.

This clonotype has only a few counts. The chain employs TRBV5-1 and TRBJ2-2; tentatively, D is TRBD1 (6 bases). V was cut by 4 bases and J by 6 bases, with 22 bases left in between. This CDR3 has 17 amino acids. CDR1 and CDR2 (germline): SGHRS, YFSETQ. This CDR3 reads CASSKSRPGESSGELFF. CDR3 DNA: TGCGCCAGCAGCAAAAGTCGTCCAGGGGAATCGTCCGGGGAGCTGTTTTTT. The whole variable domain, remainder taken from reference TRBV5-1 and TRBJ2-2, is KAGVTQTPRYLIKTRGQQVTLSCSPISGHRSVSWYQQTPGQGLQFLFEYFSETQRNKGNFPGRFSGRQFSNSRSEMNVSTLELGDSALYLCASSKSRPGESSGELFFGEGSRLTVL.

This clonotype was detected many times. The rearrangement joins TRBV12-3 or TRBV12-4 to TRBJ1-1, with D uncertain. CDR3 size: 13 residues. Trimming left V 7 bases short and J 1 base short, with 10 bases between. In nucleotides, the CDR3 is TGTGCCAGCAATGCCGGGAAGAACACTGAAGCTTTCTTT. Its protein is CASNAGKNTEAFF.

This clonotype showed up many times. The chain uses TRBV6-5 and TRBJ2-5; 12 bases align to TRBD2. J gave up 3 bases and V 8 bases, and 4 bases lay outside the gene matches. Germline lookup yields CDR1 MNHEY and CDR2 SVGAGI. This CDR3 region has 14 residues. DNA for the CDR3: TGTGCCAGCTCTAGACTAGCGGGAGAAGAGACCCAGTACTTC. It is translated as CASSRLAGEETQYF.

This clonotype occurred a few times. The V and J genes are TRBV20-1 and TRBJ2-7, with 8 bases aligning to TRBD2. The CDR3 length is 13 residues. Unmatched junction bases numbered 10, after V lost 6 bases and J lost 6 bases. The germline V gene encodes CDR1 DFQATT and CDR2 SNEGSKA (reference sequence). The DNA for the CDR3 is TGCAGTGCATCTCCTGGGACTAGTAGCGAGCAGTACTTC. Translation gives CSASPGTSSEQYF.

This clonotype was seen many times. CDR3 residues: CASAGTAKYNTGELFF. The CDR3 bases are TGTGCCAGCGCCGGGACAGCAAAATACAACACCGGGGAGCTGTTTTTT. The rearrangement links TRBV18 to TRBJ2-2; 7 nucleotides line up with TRBD1. This CDR3 has 16 residues. Germline-derived CDR1 and CDR2 are KGHSH and LQKENI. V lost 8 bases, J lost 2 bases, and 11 bases stayed unmatched.

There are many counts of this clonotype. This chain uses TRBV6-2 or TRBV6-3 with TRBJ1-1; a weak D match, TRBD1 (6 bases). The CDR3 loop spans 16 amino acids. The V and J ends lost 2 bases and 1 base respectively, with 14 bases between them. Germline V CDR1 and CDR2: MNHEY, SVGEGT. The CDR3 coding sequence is TGTGCCAGCAGTTACCCCTACAGGGAGGCGAACACTGAAGCTTTCTTT. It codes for CASSYPYREANTEAFF.

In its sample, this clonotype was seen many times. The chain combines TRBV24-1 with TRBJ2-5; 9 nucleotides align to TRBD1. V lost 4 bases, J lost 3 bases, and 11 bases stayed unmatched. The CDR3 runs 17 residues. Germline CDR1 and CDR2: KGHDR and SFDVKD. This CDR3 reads CATSDPGTGTAEETQYF. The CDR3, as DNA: TGTGCCACCAGTGACCCCGGGACAGGGACGGCCGAAGAGACCCAGTACTTC.

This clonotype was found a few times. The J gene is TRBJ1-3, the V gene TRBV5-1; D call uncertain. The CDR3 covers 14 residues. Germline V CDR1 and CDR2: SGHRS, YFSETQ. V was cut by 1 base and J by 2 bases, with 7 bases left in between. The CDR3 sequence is CASSLTDPGNTIYF. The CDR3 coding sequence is TGCGCCAGCAGCTTGACAGACCCTGGAAACACCATATATTTT.

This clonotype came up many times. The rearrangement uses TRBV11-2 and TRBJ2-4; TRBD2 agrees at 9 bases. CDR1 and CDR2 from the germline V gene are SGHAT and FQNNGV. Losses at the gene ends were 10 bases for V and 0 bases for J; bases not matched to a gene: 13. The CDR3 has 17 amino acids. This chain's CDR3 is CATRGLAGPLAKNIQYF. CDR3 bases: TGTGCCACCCGGGGGCTAGCGGGGCCGTTAGCCAAAAACATTCAGTACTTC.

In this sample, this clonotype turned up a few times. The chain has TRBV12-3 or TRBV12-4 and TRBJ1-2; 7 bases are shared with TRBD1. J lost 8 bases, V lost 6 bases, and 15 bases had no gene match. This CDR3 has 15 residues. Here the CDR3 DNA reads TGTGCCAGCAGCCCTAGGAGAGACAGGGAAGGGGGCTACACCTTC. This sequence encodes CASSPRRDREGGYTF.

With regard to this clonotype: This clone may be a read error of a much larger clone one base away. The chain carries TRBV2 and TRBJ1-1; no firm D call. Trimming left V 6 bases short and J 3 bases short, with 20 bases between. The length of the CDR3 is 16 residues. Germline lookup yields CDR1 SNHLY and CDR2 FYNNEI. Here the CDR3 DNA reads TGTGCCAGCAGACCTCTGCCCCCGACCATGTACACTGAAGCTTTCTTT. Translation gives CASRPLPPTMYTEAFF.

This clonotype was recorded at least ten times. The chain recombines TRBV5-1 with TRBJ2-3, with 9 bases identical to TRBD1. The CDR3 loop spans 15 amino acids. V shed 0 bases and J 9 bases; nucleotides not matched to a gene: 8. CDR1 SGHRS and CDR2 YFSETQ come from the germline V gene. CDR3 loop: CASSLAMGQGGTQYF. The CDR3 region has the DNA TGCGCCAGCAGCTTGGCTATGGGACAGGGCGGCACGCAGTATTTT.

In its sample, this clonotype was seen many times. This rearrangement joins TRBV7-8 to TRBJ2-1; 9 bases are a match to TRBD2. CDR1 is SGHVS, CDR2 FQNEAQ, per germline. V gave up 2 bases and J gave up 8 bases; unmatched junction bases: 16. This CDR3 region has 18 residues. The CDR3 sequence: CASSLRRGGRAAIYEQFF. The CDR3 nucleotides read TGTGCCAGCAGCTTACGTCGGGGCGGGAGGGCCGCGATCTATGAGCAGTTCTTC.

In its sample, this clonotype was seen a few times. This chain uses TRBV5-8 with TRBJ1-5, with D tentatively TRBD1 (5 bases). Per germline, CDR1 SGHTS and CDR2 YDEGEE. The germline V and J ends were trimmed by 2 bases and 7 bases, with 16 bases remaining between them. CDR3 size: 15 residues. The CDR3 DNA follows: TGTGCCAGCAGCTTATATTCGGGGCCATGGCAGCCCCAGCATTTT. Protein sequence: CASSLYSGPWQPQHF.

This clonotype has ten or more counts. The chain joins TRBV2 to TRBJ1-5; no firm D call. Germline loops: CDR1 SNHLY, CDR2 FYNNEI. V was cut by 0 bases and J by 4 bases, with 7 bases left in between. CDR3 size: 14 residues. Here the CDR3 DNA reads TGTGCCAGCAGTGAAGCGTGGCAGAATCAGCCCCAGCATTTT. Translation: CASSEAWQNQPQHF.

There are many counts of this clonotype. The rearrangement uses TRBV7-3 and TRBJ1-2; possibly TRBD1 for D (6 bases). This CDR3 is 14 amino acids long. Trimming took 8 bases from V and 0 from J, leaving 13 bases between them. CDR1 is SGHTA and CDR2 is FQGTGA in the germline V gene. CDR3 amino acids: CASRPGGANYGYTF. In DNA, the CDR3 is TGTGCCAGCCGGCCGGGGGGCGCTAACTATGGCTACACCTTC.